This T cell receptor beta chain was obtained from a study of blood T cell repertoires in COVID-19. Sequencing used immunoSEQ multiplex PCR; TCRdb keeps in-frame clones, though not all of them. The sample lists 200,000 or so clones; about 83% were seen once. The V and J ends lost 0 bases and 0 bases respectively, with 9 bases between them. The CDR3 is made up of 16 amino acids. CDR1 WSHSY and CDR2 SAAADI come from the germline V gene. Enrollees, about 18 to 95 years old, lived in about two dozen US areas. Cohort placement rested on clinical history that participants reported themselves. The source material was PBMCs or T cells enriched from blood (not recorded which). This receptor was obtained from a woman in her forties or fifties who had been exposed to COVID-19. The chain combines TRBV10-2 with TRBJ1-3; D is uncertain. Here the CDR3 DNA reads TGCGCCAGCAGTGAGTCGGGAGGGAGCTCTGGAAACACCATATATTTT. The encoded protein is CASSESGGSSGNTIYF.